Included here is one T cell receptor (beta chain) sequence, with context. Its antigen is as yet unknown. Trimming removed 2 bases from V and 3 bases from J; junction bases left unmatched: 6. Germline V gene sequence: CDR1 LNHNV, CDR2 YYDKDF (reference sequence). The CDR3 is 16 amino acids. The data are from a study of PD-L1 blockade in urothelial cancer. For the study at large: Males with urothelial cancer arising in the bladder constituted about 85% of the roughly 29 patients. Study-wide results and limits: In blood sampled pretreatment, TCR clonality below the median predicted better survival.

Patient sample counts ranged from 1 to 8, pretreatment and on-treatment. Only in-frame clones appear in the TCRdb table, and some are missing; sequencing was by immunoSEQ multiplex PCR. The table shows tens of thousands of clones, with 82% occurring only once. The TCR comes from a man in his sixties or seventies with urothelial cancer. The specimen comprised PBMCs, sampled around atezolizumab (anti-PD-L1) treatment. The chain is built from TRBV15 and TRBJ2-7; TRBD1 matches 11 bases. CDR3 in amino acids: CATSRMRTGGGYEQYF. DNA for the CDR3: TGTGCCACCAGCAGAATGCGGACAGGGGGCGGCTACGAGCAGTACTTC.